Shown below are 28 T cell receptor beta chains from a single sample sequenced in a study of CD8 T cells in ankylosing spondylitis. TCRdb passed the 5' RACE reads through MiXCR, listing each CDR3 protein once. The sample holds hundreds of thousands of distinct CDR3 sequences, around 21% seen once. Source material: blood, either unsorted or a sorted T cell fraction (not recorded which). The source is a female donor with ankylosing spondylitis or in good health (not recorded which).

Ten or more counts support this clonotype. The CDR3 protein is CASSYPTGTNQETQYF. CDR3 DNA: TGTGCCAGCAGTTACCCGACCGGGACGAATCAAGAGACCCAGTACTTC. V usage is TRBV6-2 or TRBV6-3 and J usage is TRBJ2-5; either TRBD1 or TRBD2 may fit D (5 bases each). Germline V CDR1 and CDR2: MNHEY, SVGEGT. The CDR3 is 16 residues long. V lost 2 bases to trimming and J lost 2 bases, with 15 bases between them.

The sample holds many counts of this clonotype. This chain links TRBV20-1 with TRBJ2-5; D not certain. Germline CDR1 and CDR2: DFQATT and SNEGSKA (reference sequence). Trimming shortened V by 3 bases and J by 2 bases, and 7 bases separated the two germline ends. This CDR3 region has 12 residues. CDR3 in DNA: TGCAGTGCTAGTTTCTTACAAGAGACCCAGTACTTC. Its translation is CSASFLQETQYF.

This clonotype came up a few times. The V and J genes are TRBV12-3 or TRBV12-4 and TRBJ2-5, with a weak D call TRBD2 (6 bases). CDR3 length: 14 amino acids. V lost 5 bases, J lost 7 bases, and 17 bases lay in between. The CDR3 bases are TGTGCCAGCAGTCCTACCGGGAGCTGGGTGACCCAGTACTTC. It translates to CASSPTGSWVTQYF.

The V call is TRBV4-2, the J call TRBJ2-2; 11 bases fit TRBD2. This CDR3 is built from 16 residues. V lost 3 bases, J lost 2 bases, and 2 bases stayed unmatched. Germline assignment: CDR1 LGHNA and CDR2 YNFKEQ. The CDR3 bases are TGTGCCAGCAGCCAGGGGACTAGCGGAAACACCGGGGAGCTGTTTTTT. Its protein is CASSQGTSGNTGELFF.

V usage is TRBV3-1 and J usage is TRBJ2-1; perhaps TRBD2 as D (6 bases). V lost 1 base to trimming and J lost 9 bases, with 10 bases between them. The CDR3 has 13 residues. CDR1 is LGHDT, CDR2 YNNKEL, per germline (reference sequence). This CDR3 is CASSQGEAGEQFF. The CDR3 DNA reads as TGTGCCAGCAGCCAAGGGGAAGCGGGTGAGCAGTTCTTC.

A single count supports this clonotype. The V gene is TRBV20-1, the J gene TRBJ2-2; D is uncertain. V lost 3 bases, J lost 3 bases, and 20 bases lay in between. Germline CDR1 and CDR2: DFQATT and SNEGSKA (reference sequence). The CDR3 has 17 residues. DNA for the CDR3: TGCAGTGCTAGGGCCCCGTGGCGGAGACCAGACACCGGGGAGCTGTTTTTT. Amino acids: CSARAPWRRPDTGELFF.

In this sample, this clonotype turned up many times. This chain links TRBV9 with TRBJ2-1, with 7 nucleotides matching TRBD1. V dropped 5 bases and J dropped 5; count of bases not matched to a gene: 4. CDR1 is SGDLS, CDR2 YYNGEE, per germline. The CDR3 runs 13 residues. The CDR3 DNA reads TGTGCCAGCAGTTTTACAGGGGACAATGAGCAGTTCTTC. Translation: CASSFTGDNEQFF.

The chain links TRBV6-2 or TRBV6-3 to TRBJ2-2; the D is unclear. CDR3 length: 18 amino acids. The germline V and J ends were trimmed by 10 bases and 5 bases, with 29 bases remaining between them. Germline assignment: CDR1 MNHEY and CDR2 SVGEGT. CDR3 loop: CATLYLARVASWTGELFF. The CDR3 DNA reads TGTGCCACCCTTTATTTGGCGAGAGTGGCATCGTGGACCGGGGAGCTGTTTTTT.

This clonotype was counted many times. This sequence joins TRBV2 and TRBJ1-2, with TRBD1 matching 7 bases. V gave up 3 bases and J gave up 2 bases; unmatched junction bases: 3. This CDR3 region has 14 residues. CDR1 is SNHLY and CDR2 is FYNNEI in the germline V gene. CDR3 nucleotide sequence: TGTGCCAGCAGTGACCAGGGGGGGAACTATGGCTACACCTTC. This gives the protein CASSDQGGNYGYTF.

This clonotype appeared many times. The chain uses TRBV10-3 and TRBJ2-7; the D gene is possibly TRBD1 (5 bases). V was clipped by 7 bases and J by 2 bases, with 9 bases between them. Per the germline V gene, CDR1 is ENHRY and CDR2 is SYGVKD. The CDR3 is 12 amino acids. The CDR3 reads CAIIFRAYEQYF. CDR3 bases: TGTGCCATCATTTTCAGGGCCTACGAGCAGTACTTC.

V and J are TRBV6-1 and TRBJ1-1, with D tentatively TRBD1 (5 bases). V lost 6 bases and J 0 bases, leaving 17 bases between the germline ends. Germline CDR1 MNHNS, CDR2 SASEGT. The CDR3 totals 16 residues. CDR3 sequence reads: CASRPSPGHMNTEAFF. The CDR3 DNA reads as TGTGCCAGCAGGCCCTCCCCAGGACATATGAACACTGAAGCTTTCTTT.

This clonotype was picked up a small number of times. The chain carries TRBV3-1 and TRBJ2-1; D is perhaps TRBD2 (5 bases). The CDR3 covers 15 residues. V was cut by 0 bases and J by 7 bases, with 13 bases left in between. Germline CDR1 and CDR2: LGHDT and YNNKEL (reference sequence). The CDR3 here is CASSQDLRAGNEQFF. CDR3 DNA sequence: TGTGCCAGCAGCCAAGATTTACGGGCGGGTAATGAGCAGTTCTTC.

The chain combines TRBV6-1 with TRBJ2-1, with TRBD2 matching 10 bases. CDR3 length: 17 amino acids. With 6 bases clipped from V and 9 bases from J, the junction kept 17 bases outside the gene matches. CDR1 is MNHNS and CDR2 is SASEGT in the germline V gene. CDR3 in DNA: TGTGCCAGCAGCCTGTTAGGGGGACTAGCGCGAGTGACTGAGCAGTTCTTC. As protein: CASSLLGGLARVTEQFF.

This sequence joins TRBV29-1 and TRBJ2-7; D is unresolved. The CDR3 loop spans 13 amino acids. Germline V gives CDR1 SQVTM, CDR2 ANQGSEA. V shed 0 bases and J shed 2 bases, with 8 bases lying between them. The CDR3 region has the DNA TGCAGCGTTGAAGACACCGATACCTACGAGCAGTACTTC. This encodes CSVEDTDTYEQYF.

The chain employs TRBV3-1 and TRBJ2-5; D is possibly TRBD1 (6 bases). V was shortened by 6 bases and J by 1 base, with 15 bases between the two germline ends. Germline V CDR1 and CDR2: LGHDT, YNNKEL (reference sequence). The CDR3 length is 15 residues. In DNA form, the CDR3 reads TGTGCCAGCAGTCCCCCCGGCAGGGGCCAAGAGACCCAGTACTTC. Its translation is CASSPPGRGQETQYF.

The chain combines TRBV18 with TRBJ1-1; D ambiguous. V shed 3 bases and J shed 7 bases, with 12 bases lying between them. The CDR3 runs to 13 residues. CDR1 KGHSH and CDR2 LQKENI come from the germline V gene. The CDR3 loop reads CASSPARVGEAFF. The CDR3 nucleotides are TGTGCCAGCTCACCTGCTAGGGTAGGTGAAGCTTTCTTT.

This clonotype was seen more than once but under ten times. The rearrangement uses TRBV7-3 and TRBJ2-1; the match to TRBD2 covers 7 bases. The V gene's germline CDR1 is SGHTA and CDR2 FQGTGA. Losses at the gene ends were 5 bases for V and 6 bases for J; bases not matched to a gene: 7. This CDR3 contains 14 residues. This chain's CDR3 is CASSPQGTINEQFF. As DNA, the CDR3 is TGTGCCAGCAGCCCCCAAGGGACTATCAATGAGCAGTTCTTC.

The chain has TRBV20-1 and TRBJ2-7, with 7 bases identical to TRBD2. This CDR3 spans 16 amino acids. Losses at the gene ends were 5 bases for V and 4 bases for J; bases not matched to a gene: 17. The germline V gene has CDR1 DFQATT and CDR2 SNEGSKA (reference sequence). The CDR3 sequence: CSAPRGLGLGPYEQYF. The DNA of the CDR3 is TGCAGTGCTCCTCGAGGGTTAGGACTAGGGCCGTACGAGCAGTACTTC.

J is TRBJ2-1 and V is TRBV7-9, with TRBD2 matching 9 bases. The CDR3 length is 16 residues. In germline, CDR1 is SEHNR, CDR2 FQNEAQ (reference sequence). With 4 bases clipped from V and 1 base from J, the junction kept 5 bases outside the gene matches. The CDR3 bases are TGTGCCAGCAGCTCCTTAGCGGGAGAATCCTACAATGAGCAGTTCTTC. Translating gives CASSSLAGESYNEQFF.

The chain employs TRBV18 and TRBJ2-1, with TRBD2 identical over 9 bases. The trim removed 2 bases at V and 8 bases at J, leaving 10 bases unmatched. From germline, CDR1 is KGHSH and CDR2 LQKENI. The CDR3 length is 16 residues. The CDR3 region has the DNA TGTGCCAGCTCACCATTAAAGGCTAGCGGGAATCATGAGCAGTTCTTC. It is translated as CASSPLKASGNHEQFF.

There are a few counts of this clonotype. The chain is built from TRBV25-1 and TRBJ2-7; 11 bases line up with TRBD2. The V and J ends lost 6 bases and 4 bases, in that order; junction bases with no gene match: 8. CDR1 is MGHDK and CDR2 is SYGVNS in the germline V gene. This CDR3 is built from 15 residues. CDR3 in DNA: TGTGCCAGCAGACCCACTAGCGGGAGTTTGTACGAGCAGTACTTC. As protein: CASRPTSGSLYEQYF.

CDR3 bases: TGTGCCATCAGTGACGGGTCTCTGGAGACCCAGTACTTC. It translates to CAISDGSLETQYF. The V gene is TRBV10-3, the J gene TRBJ2-5; D uncertain. Trimming cost V 3 bases and J 5 bases, with 10 bases left between them. CDR1 is ENHRY, CDR2 SYGVKD, per germline. CDR3 length: 13 residues.

The V call is TRBV10-3, the J call TRBJ1-3; D remains ambiguous. Trimming removed 6 bases from V and 0 bases from J, with 6 bases in between. Per germline, CDR1 ENHRY and CDR2 SYGVKD. The CDR3 contains 13 residues. The CDR3 DNA reads TGTGCCATCAGAACCGACTCTGGAAACACCATATATTTT. It is translated as CAIRTDSGNTIYF.

This chain uses TRBV27 with TRBJ2-2; D remains ambiguous. Germline V gene lookup returns CDR1 MNHEY and CDR2 SMNVEV (reference sequence). The CDR3 has 14 amino acids. The V and J ends lost 2 bases and 4 bases respectively, with 8 bases between them. CDR3 DNA sequence: TGTGCCAGCAGTTTAAACAGATTCACCGGGGAGCTGTTTTTT. Translating gives CASSLNRFTGELFF.

This clonotype has a handful of counts. The V call is TRBV7-2, the J call TRBJ2-1, with D perhaps assigned TRBD1 or TRBD2 (5 bases each). Germline V CDR1 and CDR2: SGHTA, FQGNSA. Trimming pared 3 bases from V and 5 bases from J, leaving 8 bases between. The CDR3 extends over 13 amino acids. The CDR3 coding sequence is TGTGCCAGCAGCTTGGGACCTCACAATGAGCAGTTCTTC. It translates to CASSLGPHNEQFF.

This clonotype was detected only a few times. This rearrangement joins TRBV20-1 to TRBJ1-4, with a weak D call TRBD1 (6 bases). Germline assignment: CDR1 DFQATT and CDR2 SNEGSKA (reference sequence). V was cut by 4 bases and J by 1 base, with 13 bases left in between. This CDR3 contains 15 residues. The CDR3 reads CSAIARGLTNEKLFF. Here the CDR3 DNA reads TGCAGTGCTATCGCCAGGGGTCTAACTAATGAAAAACTGTTTTTT.

V usage is TRBV6-5 and J usage is TRBJ1-6; D unresolved. CDR1 and CDR2 from the germline V gene are MNHEY and SVGAGI. V was pared by 7 bases and J by 8 bases, with 18 bases between. The CDR3 has 15 amino acids. Written as DNA, the CDR3 is TGTGCCAGCAACGTGAGGGCTAAAGTAGATTCACCCCTCCACTTT. Translation: CASNVRAKVDSPLHF.

This chain connects TRBV6-1 to TRBJ2-7; 9 bases agree with TRBD1. The CDR3 contains 18 residues. V lost 5 bases to trimming and J lost 2 bases; unmatched junction nucleotides: 16. Germline lookup yields CDR1 MNHNS and CDR2 SASEGT. CDR3 bases: TGTGCCAGCAGTCGAGTTACGGGACAGGGCTTTATTGCCTACGAGCAGTACTTC. Translating gives CASSRVTGQGFIAYEQYF.